The 26 T cell receptor beta chains given below trace back to one sample, sequenced in a study of blood T cell repertoires in COVID-19. Profiled with immunoSEQ multiplex PCR; TCRdb holds only in-frame clones, not every one. The table includes 95,000 to 100,000 clones, roughly four fifths detected once. Sequenced input: peripheral blood. These receptors were taken from a man between 65 and 85 years old with acute or convalescent COVID-19.

V usage is TRBV13 and J usage is TRBJ1-6; the match to TRBD1 covers 9 bases. The V gene end was trimmed by 6 bases and the J gene end by 7 bases; junction bases not matched to a gene: 4. This CDR3 contains 14 residues. Germline lookup yields CDR1 PRHDT and CDR2 FYEKMQ (reference sequence). CDR3 residues: CASRNRGHNSPLHF. CDR3 nucleotides: TGTGCCAGCAGGAACAGGGGGCACAATTCACCCCTCCACTTT.

The rearrangement joins TRBV18 to TRBJ1-3; no clear D. The CDR3 consists of 18 residues. Trimming removed 5 bases from V and 2 bases from J, with 22 bases in between. CDR1 KGHSH and CDR2 LQKENI come from the germline V gene. DNA of the CDR3: TGTGCCAGCTCATCAACTTTTCTCGGGAAGTCGCCTGGAAACACCATATATTTT. Its translation: CASSSTFLGKSPGNTIYF.

Here the CDR3 reads CASSLAGGGYEQYF. CDR3 DNA: TGTGCCAGCAGTTTAGCGGGAGGGGGCTACGAGCAGTACTTC. The chain joins TRBV6-2 or TRBV6-3 to TRBJ2-7; TRBD2 aligns across 11 bases. The CDR3 contains 14 residues. With V trimmed by 4 bases and J by 3 bases, 2 bases remained unmatched. Germline V CDR1 and CDR2: MNHEY, SVGEGT.

V is TRBV28 and J is TRBJ1-6; no clear D. This CDR3 is built from 16 residues. Looked up from germline, CDR1 is MDHEN and CDR2 is SYDVKM. With 4 bases removed from V and 4 bases from J, the gap between germline ends came to 14 bases. CDR3 protein: CASSSAEFSYNSPLHF. Written as DNA, the CDR3 is TGTGCCAGCAGTTCCGCAGAATTCTCATATAATTCACCCCTCCACTTT.

The V call is TRBV11-2, the J call TRBJ1-2; TRBD1 aligns across 7 bases. The J segment lost 4 bases and the V segment lost 4 bases, leaving 18 bases of the junction unmatched. Germline V CDR1 and CDR2: SGHAT, FQNNGV. The CDR3 is 18 amino acids. The CDR3 spells CASSYSGVQGQKLYGYTF. The DNA for the CDR3 is TGTGCCAGCAGCTATTCGGGGGTCCAGGGACAGAAGCTCTATGGCTACACCTTC.

This CDR3 reads CASSHTTGRYEQYF. The CDR3 region has the DNA TGTGCCAGCAGCCATACGACAGGGAGATACGAGCAGTACTTC. J is TRBJ2-7 and V is TRBV16; 7 nucleotides align to TRBD1. CDR3 size: 14 residues. V lost 3 bases, J lost 4 bases, and 6 bases stayed unmatched. Looked up from germline, CDR1 is KGHSY and CDR2 is FQNENV. Looking up the rest from reference TRBV16 and TRBJ2-7 gives the full variable domain: GEEVAQTPKHLVRGEGQKAKLYCAPIKGHSYVFWYQQVLKNEFKFLISFQNENVFDETGMPKERFSAKCLPNSPCSLEIQATKLEDSAVYFCASSHTTGRYEQYFGPGTRLTVT.

The chain combines TRBV28 with TRBJ1-3; a possible D gene is TRBD1 (6 bases). Germline assignment: CDR1 MDHEN and CDR2 SYDVKM. This CDR3 has 14 residues. Trimming removed 1 base from V and 2 bases from J, with 6 bases in between. As DNA, the CDR3 is TGTGCCAGCAGTTTATCAGGGGCTGGAAACACCATATATTTT. Its protein is CASSLSGAGNTIYF.

The J gene is TRBJ2-7, the V gene TRBV4-3; the D gene is possibly TRBD2 (6 bases). The CDR3 totals 15 residues. The V end lost 4 bases, the J end lost 6 bases, and 19 bases lay between the germline ends. The germline V gene has CDR1 LGHNA and CDR2 YSLEER. CDR3 protein: CASSPESEGGREQYF. DNA for the CDR3: TGCGCCAGCAGCCCAGAGTCGGAGGGAGGACGCGAGCAGTACTTC.

The genes are TRBV5-1 and TRBJ2-2; 12 bases agree with TRBD2. From germline, CDR1 is SGHRS and CDR2 YFSETQ. The CDR3 has 17 amino acids. The ends lost 4 bases at V and 1 base at J; junction bases unmatched: 5. CDR3 in amino acids: CASSDRGLAGNTGELFF. The CDR3 region has the DNA TGCGCCAGCAGCGACCGGGGACTAGCGGGGAACACCGGGGAGCTGTTTTTT.

The V gene is TRBV11-2, the J gene TRBJ2-1; a weak D match, TRBD2 (6 bases). The germline V gene encodes CDR1 SGHAT and CDR2 FQNNGV. V lost 0 bases and J 10 bases, leaving 13 bases between the germline ends. The CDR3 has 14 residues. The CDR3 sequence: CASSLDGGSTEQFF. Written as DNA, the CDR3 is TGTGCCAGCAGCTTAGACGGGGGATCCACCGAGCAGTTCTTC.

The chain combines TRBV18 with TRBJ1-1; the match to TRBD1 covers 7 bases. Germline trimming cut 6 bases from V and 11 bases from J; bases unmatched to any gene: 15. This CDR3 is built from 14 residues. In germline, CDR1 is KGHSH, CDR2 LQKENI. The CDR3 sequence is CASSEGAGEGRAFF. CDR3 in DNA: TGTGCCAGCTCTGAGGGGGCTGGAGAGGGTCGGGCTTTCTTT.

The V gene is TRBV10-1, the J gene TRBJ2-2, with D possibly being TRBD2 (6 bases). This CDR3 contains 16 residues. V lost 0 bases and J lost 7, with 15 bases in between. Germline V lookup: CDR1 WNHNN, CDR2 SYGVQD (reference sequence). Here the CDR3 reads CASSESRDSAIGELFF. CDR3 sequence (DNA): TGCGCCAGCAGTGAGTCCCGGGACTCAGCGATCGGGGAGCTGTTTTTT.

This clone came up a few times. The chain couples TRBV15 to TRBJ2-3; TRBD2 agrees at 9 bases. CDR1 is LNHNV, CDR2 YYDKDF, per germline (reference sequence). This CDR3 has 13 residues. J lost 3 bases, V lost 8 bases, and 3 bases had no gene match. CDR3 residues: CATGGGGTDTQYF. CDR3 DNA: TGTGCCACCGGCGGGGGGGGGACAGATACGCAGTATTTT.

The chain couples TRBV5-4 to TRBJ2-3; 16 bases align to TRBD2. Germline assignment: CDR1 SGHNT and CDR2 YYREEE (reference sequence). The CDR3 consists of 19 residues. J was trimmed by 3 bases and V by 0 bases; bases with no gene match: 7. CDR3 nucleotide sequence: TGTGCCAGCAGCTTGGCAGGGACTAGCGGGAGGGCCGGGACAGATACGCAGTATTTT. It specifies CASSLAGTSGRAGTDTQYF.

V gene TRBV16 combines with J gene TRBJ1-2, with TRBD1 matching 8 bases. Germline CDR1 KGHSY, CDR2 FQNENV. The CDR3 spans 13 residues. V was clipped by 2 bases and J by 6 bases; unmatched bases: 2. DNA of the CDR3: TGTGCCAGCAGCCAAGTACAGGGGGATGGCTACACCTTC. It yields the protein CASSQVQGDGYTF.

The chain is built from TRBV12-3 or TRBV12-4 and TRBJ1-1; D not resolved. The ends were cut back, 3 bases at V and 7 bases at J, with 6 bases in the middle. The CDR3 has 11 residues. CDR3 nucleotide sequence: TGTGCCAGCAGTTTCTTTAATGAAGCTTTCTTT. Protein product: CASSFFNEAFF.

V and J are TRBV6-5 and TRBJ2-7; TRBD1 matches at 8 bases. CDR3 size: 16 residues. Germline CDR1 is MNHEY and CDR2 is SVGAGI. V shed 0 bases and J 4 bases; nucleotides not matched to a gene: 8. This CDR3 is CASSYSFAGGIYEQYF. CDR3 DNA sequence: TGTGCCAGCAGTTACTCGTTCGCAGGGGGCATTTACGAGCAGTACTTC.

V and J are TRBV20-1 and TRBJ1-3; no clear D gene. Germline loops: CDR1 DFQATT, CDR2 SNEGSKA (reference sequence). Trimming shortened V by 5 bases and J by 8 bases, and 10 bases separated the two germline ends. The CDR3 sequence is 11 residues long. Written as DNA, the CDR3 is TGCAGTGCTCGGCGGATTGACACCATATATTTT. Its protein is CSARRIDTIYF.

The chain links TRBV10-3 to TRBJ1-3; no clear D gene. V was clipped by 3 bases and J by 5 bases, with 8 bases between them. This CDR3 contains 13 residues. The germline gives CDR1 ENHRY, CDR2 SYGVKD. DNA for the CDR3: TGTGCCATCAGTGACCCCATTCGAAACACCATATATTTT. Translation gives CAISDPIRNTIYF.

The chain links TRBV5-1 to TRBJ1-3, with D unresolved. The CDR3 has 15 residues. The V gene's germline CDR1 is SGHRS and CDR2 YFSETQ. V lost 4 bases and J lost 0, with 11 bases in between. CDR3 residues: CASSPQTSSGNTIYF. The CDR3, as DNA: TGCGCCAGCAGCCCACAGACCAGCTCTGGAAACACCATATATTTT.

This sequence joins TRBV11-2 and TRBJ2-7; the D gene is possibly TRBD1 (6 bases). Germline V lookup: CDR1 SGHAT, CDR2 FQNNGV. The CDR3 runs to 18 residues. V lost 2 bases and J lost 2, with 22 bases in between. The CDR3 is CASSLPPGATAPTYEQYF. The CDR3 DNA sequence: TGTGCCAGCAGCTTACCACCAGGGGCCACTGCACCAACCTACGAGCAGTACTTC.

This rearrangement joins TRBV12-5 to TRBJ1-3; D gene unclear. The V end was cut by 0 bases, the J end by 0 bases, with 6 bases between. There are 15 residues in the CDR3. Germline lookup yields CDR1 LGHNT and CDR2 FRNRAP. The CDR3 DNA reads TGTGCTAGTGGTTTGGTACCGGTCTCTGGAAACACCATATATTTT. Its translation: CASGLVPVSGNTIYF.

The chain is built from TRBV27 and TRBJ2-1, with 7 bases fitting TRBD2. Per germline, CDR1 MNHEY and CDR2 SMNVEV (reference sequence). With 10 bases clipped from V and 3 bases from J, the junction kept 12 bases outside the gene matches. There are 15 residues in the CDR3. This CDR3 reads CATCIGGDLYNEQFF. CDR3 DNA sequence: TGTGCCACCTGTATTGGGGGGGACCTCTACAATGAGCAGTTCTTC.

V usage is TRBV4-3 and J usage is TRBJ2-1; D is ambiguous. The CDR3 runs 13 residues. Germline V gene data show CDR1 as LGHNA and CDR2 as YSLEER. V lost 0 bases to trimming and J lost 6 bases, with 6 bases between them. CDR3 sequence reads: CASSQDPRNEQFF. For the CDR3, the DNA is TGCGCCAGCAGCCAAGATCCCCGCAATGAGCAGTTCTTC.

The rearrangement uses TRBV5-5 and TRBJ1-1, with 7 bases matching TRBD1. The germline V gene has CDR1 SGHKS and CDR2 YYEKEE (reference sequence). The CDR3 contains 17 residues. Trimming cost V 0 bases and J 0 bases; bases outside gene matches: 8. CDR3 amino acids: CASSLVPGTELNTEAFF. As DNA, the CDR3 is TGTGCCAGCAGCTTGGTCCCCGGGACAGAATTGAACACTGAAGCTTTCTTT.

This sequence joins TRBV6-5 and TRBJ2-7; no reliable D call. CDR3 length equals 13 residues. Trimming shortened V by 2 bases and J by 5 bases, and 10 bases separated the two germline ends. The germline V gene encodes CDR1 MNHEY and CDR2 SVGAGI. CDR3 bases: TGTGCCAGCAGTTACCTCCGAGCCAACGAGCAGTACTTC. This sequence encodes CASSYLRANEQYF.